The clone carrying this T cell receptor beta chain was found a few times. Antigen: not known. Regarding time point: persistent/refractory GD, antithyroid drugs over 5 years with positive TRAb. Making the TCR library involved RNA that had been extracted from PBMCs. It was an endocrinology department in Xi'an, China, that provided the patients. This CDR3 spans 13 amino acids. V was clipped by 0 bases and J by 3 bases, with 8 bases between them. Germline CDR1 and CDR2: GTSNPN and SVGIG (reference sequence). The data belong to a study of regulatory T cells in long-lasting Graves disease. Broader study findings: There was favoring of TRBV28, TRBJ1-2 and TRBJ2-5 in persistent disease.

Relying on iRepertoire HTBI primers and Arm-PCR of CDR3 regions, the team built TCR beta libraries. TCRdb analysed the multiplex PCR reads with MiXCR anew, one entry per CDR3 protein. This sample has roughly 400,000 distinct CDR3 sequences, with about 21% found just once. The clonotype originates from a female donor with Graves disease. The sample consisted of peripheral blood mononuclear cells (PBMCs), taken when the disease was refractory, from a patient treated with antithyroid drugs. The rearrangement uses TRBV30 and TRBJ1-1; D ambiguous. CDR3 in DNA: TGTGCCTGGAGTGTGCACGAATACACTGAAGCTTTCTTT. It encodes CAWSVHEYTEAFF. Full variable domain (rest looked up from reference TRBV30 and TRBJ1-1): SQTIHQWPATLVQPVGSPLSLECTVEGTSNPNLYWYRQAAGRGLQLLFYSVGIGQISSEVPQNLSASRPQDRQFILSSKKLLLSDSGFYLCAWSVHEYTEAFFGQGTRLTVV.